The table lists the clone carrying this TCR beta chain with many counts. The antigen is unknown. The data belong to a study of regulatory T cells in long-lasting Graves disease. Time point here: newly diagnosed GD, antithyroid drugs for less than 3 months. With RNA extracted from PBMCs as input, the TCR library was made. Broader study findings: Shared public clonotypes totalled approximately 3,000 in persistent patients, compared with about 970 in new patients.

Arm-PCR with iRepertoire HTBI primers amplified the CDR3 regions for these TCR beta libraries. One entry per CDR3 protein, called by TCRdb with MiXCR from the multiplex PCR reads. The table has more than 400,000 distinct CDR3 sequences, 16% seen once. The CDR3 loop spans 11 amino acids. The germline V gene has CDR1 SNHLY and CDR2 FYNNEI. V dropped 6 bases and J dropped 8 bases, with 10 bases sitting between them. This sample also belongs to another study, concerning T cells in Graves' hyperthyroidism and ophthalmopathy. That study reports: Ophthalmopathy was identified by the model a median about seven months ahead of onset.

The sequence was obtained from a woman aged 30 to 39 with Graves disease. This chain connects TRBV2 to TRBJ1-1; D not resolved. The sequencing here drew on peripheral blood mononuclear cells (PBMCs), taken at new diagnosis, from a patient treated with antithyroid drugs. The DNA of the CDR3 is TGTGCCAGCAGGGCGCATGACGAAGCTTTCTTT. This translates into CASRAHDEAFF. Full variable domain (remainder filled in from reference TRBV2 and TRBJ1-1): EPEVTQTPSHQVTQMGQEVILRCVPISNHLYFYWYRQILGQKVEFLVSFYNNEISEKSEIFDDQFSVERPDGSNFTLKIRSTKLEDSAMYFCASRAHDEAFFGQGTRLTVV.